This TCR beta chain was captured by sequencing in a study of cytomegalovirus exposure and HLA in healthy donors. Primers included in the PCR were 60 Vbeta and 13 Jbeta primers. Produced via immunoSEQ multiplex PCR; TCRdb's table is partial and in-frame only. The data hold 150,000 to 200,000 clones, with approximately 71% observed a single time. The CDR3 has 16 amino acids. V lost 4 bases and J lost 7; bases outside the gene matches: 8. Germline CDR1 and CDR2: SGHTA and FQGNSA. Sample: PBMCs. The chain links TRBV7-2 to TRBJ2-2; 11 bases are shared with TRBD2. The receptor was isolated from a man in his fifties in good health and CMV-seronegative. CDR3 amino acids: CASSSHSGGAGGELFF. CDR3 nucleotide sequence: TGTGCCAGCAGCTCCCATAGCGGGGGGGCTGGCGGGGAGCTGTTTTTT.